One sample yielded the 4 T cell receptor beta chains listed below, sequenced in a study of blood T cell repertoires in COVID-19. Clones were sequenced by immunoSEQ multiplex PCR, and TCRdb holds only the in-frame ones, with some missing. The sample yields about 200,000 clones, roughly 90% seen once. The source material was PBMCs or T cells enriched from blood (not recorded which). The receptors shown here come from a woman under 30 who had recovered from COVID-19.

The J gene is TRBJ1-5, the V gene TRBV6-1, with 7 bases identical to TRBD1. Trimming removed 1 base from V and 7 bases from J; junction bases left unmatched: 7. CDR1 and CDR2 (germline): MNHNS, SASEGT. The CDR3 is made up of 15 amino acids. CDR3 sequence: CASSEVPTGRQPQHF. CDR3 in DNA: TGTGCCAGCAGTGAAGTGCCGACAGGGAGGCAGCCCCAGCATTTT.

This chain joins TRBV19 and TRBJ2-1, with D possibly being TRBD1 (5 bases). Trimming cost V 5 bases and J 0 bases, with 14 bases left between them. This CDR3 has 16 residues. CDR1 is LNHDA, CDR2 SQIVND, per germline (reference sequence). This chain's CDR3 is CASSPDTRSSYNEQFF. DNA of the CDR3: TGTGCCAGTAGTCCGGACACCCGGAGCTCCTACAATGAGCAGTTCTTC.

V usage is TRBV19 and J usage is TRBJ1-1, with 7 bases matching TRBD1. Germline CDR1 reads LNHDA; CDR2 reads SQIVND (reference sequence). J gave up 4 bases and V 4 bases, and 6 bases lay outside the gene matches. The CDR3 runs to 14 residues. The CDR3 coding sequence is TGTGCCAGTAGTACCCGACAGGGACCCACTGAAGCTTTCTTT. This sequence encodes CASSTRQGPTEAFF.

The rearrangement uses TRBV30 and TRBJ1-2, with 8 bases fitting TRBD1. The trim removed 2 bases at V and 2 bases at J, leaving 4 bases unmatched. This CDR3 is built from 14 residues. From germline, CDR1 is GTSNPN and CDR2 SVGIG (reference sequence). The DNA for the CDR3 is TGTGCCTGGAGTTTTAACAGGGGGAACTATGGCTACACCTTC. Its protein is CAWSFNRGNYGYTF.